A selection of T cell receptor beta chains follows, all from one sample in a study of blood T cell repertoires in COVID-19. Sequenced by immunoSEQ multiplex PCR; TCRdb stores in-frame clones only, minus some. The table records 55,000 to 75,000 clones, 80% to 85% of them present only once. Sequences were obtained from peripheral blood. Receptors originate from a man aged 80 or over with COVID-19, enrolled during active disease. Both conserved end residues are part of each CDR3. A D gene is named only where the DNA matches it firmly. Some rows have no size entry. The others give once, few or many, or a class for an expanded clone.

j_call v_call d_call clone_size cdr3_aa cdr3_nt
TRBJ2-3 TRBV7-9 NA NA CASSLSTDTQYF TGTGCCAGCAGCCTCAGCACAGATACGCAGTATTTT
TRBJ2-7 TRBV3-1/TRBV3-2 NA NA CASSQAGSIASYEQYF TGTGCCAGCAGCCAGGCCGGGAGTATAGCAAGCTACGAGCAGTACTTC
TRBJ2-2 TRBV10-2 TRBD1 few CASRGQGRSFGELFF TGCGCCAGCAGGGGACAGGGGAGGTCATTCGGGGAGCTGTTTTTT
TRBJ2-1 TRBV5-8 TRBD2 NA CASSLPGTSGINEQFF TGTGCCAGCAGCTTGCCCGGGACTAGCGGGATCAATGAGCAGTTCTTC
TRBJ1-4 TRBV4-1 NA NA CASSQASGGQEKLFF TGCGCCAGCAGCCAGGCAAGCGGGGGTCAGGAAAAACTGTTTTTT
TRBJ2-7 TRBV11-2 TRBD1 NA CASNPYVDRGSYEQYF TGTGCCAGCAACCCCTACGTTGACAGGGGCTCCTACGAGCAGTACTTC
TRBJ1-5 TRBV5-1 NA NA CASSLDGSDQPQHF TGCGCCAGCAGCTTGGACGGAAGCGATCAGCCCCAGCATTTT
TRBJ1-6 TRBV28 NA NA CGARAGNSPLHF TGTGGGGCTCGCGCGGGTAATTCACCCCTCCACTTT
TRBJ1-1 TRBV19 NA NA CASSIARNTEAFF TGTGCCAGTAGTATTGCGCGGAACACTGAAGCTTTCTTT
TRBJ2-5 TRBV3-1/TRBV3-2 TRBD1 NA CASSQVRDRAGQYF TGTGCCAGCAGCCAAGTCCGGGACAGGGCCGGCCAGTACTTC
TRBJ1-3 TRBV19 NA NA CASSRTTGPSGNTIYF TGTGCCAGTAGCAGAACGACAGGACCCTCTGGAAACACCATATATTTT
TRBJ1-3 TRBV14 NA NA CASSRRPGLSGNTIYF TGTGCCAGCAGCCGCAGGCCCGGCCTCTCTGGAAACACCATATATTTT
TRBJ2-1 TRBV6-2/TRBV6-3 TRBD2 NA CASSYSLAGVGEQFF TGTGCCAGCAGTTACTCGTTAGCGGGGGTCGGTGAGCAGTTCTTC
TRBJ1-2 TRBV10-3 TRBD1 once CAVGTGGSNYGYTF TGTGCCGTCGGGACAGGGGGTAGTAACTATGGCTACACCTTC
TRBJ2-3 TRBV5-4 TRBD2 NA CASSPPWTGGGTDTQYF TGTGCCAGCAGCCCCCCTTGGACGGGAGGGGGCACAGATACGCAGTATTTT
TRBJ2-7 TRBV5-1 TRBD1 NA CASSLVGQASHEQYF TGCGCCAGCAGCTTGGTAGGACAGGCCTCCCACGAGCAGTACTTC
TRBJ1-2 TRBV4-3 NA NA CASSQDPQGSYGYTF TGCGCCAGCAGCCAAGATCCCCAGGGCTCCTATGGCTACACCTTC
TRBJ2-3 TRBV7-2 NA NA CASSLGREGTDTQYF TGTGCCAGCAGCTTAGGACGGGAAGGGACAGATACGCAGTATTTT
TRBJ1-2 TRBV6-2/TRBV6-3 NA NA CASTPTGNYGYTF TGTGCCAGCACCCCGACAGGAAACTATGGCTACACCTTC
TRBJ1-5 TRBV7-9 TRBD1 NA CASSLGTGYGSNQPQHF TGTGCCAGCAGCTTAGGGACAGGGTATGGCAGCAATCAGCCCCAGCATTTT
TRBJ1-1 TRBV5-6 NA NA CASSPSLGTATRDTEAFF TGTGCCAGCAGCCCCTCTCTGGGTACAGCAACGAGGGACACTGAAGCTTTCTTT
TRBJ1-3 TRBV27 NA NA CASSPTASGNTIYF TGTGCCAGCAGCCCGACAGCCTCTGGAAACACCATATATTTT
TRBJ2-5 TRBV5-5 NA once CASSLMREETQYF TGTGCCAGCAGCTTGATGAGGGAAGAGACCCAGTACTTC
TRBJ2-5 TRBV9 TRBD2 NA CASSVAVGREGGTQYF TGTGCCAGCAGCGTAGCTGTGGGACGGGAGGGTGGGACCCAGTACTTC
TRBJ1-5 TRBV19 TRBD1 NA CASSTGQGVYSNQPQHF TGTGCCAGTAGTACGGGACAGGGGGTGTATAGCAATCAGCCCCAGCATTTT
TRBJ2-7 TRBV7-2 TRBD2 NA CASSQGRGGLGYEQYF TGTGCCAGCAGTCAGGGGCGGGGGGGCCTTGGGTACGAGCAGTACTTC
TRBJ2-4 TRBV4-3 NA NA CASSQDRGWAGGKNIQYF TGCGCCAGCAGCCAGGACAGGGGATGGGCGGGAGGCAAAAACATTCAGTACTTC
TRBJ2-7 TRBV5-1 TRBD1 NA CASSSPQGATYEQYF TGCGCCAGCAGCTCCCCTCAGGGGGCAACCTACGAGCAGTACTTC
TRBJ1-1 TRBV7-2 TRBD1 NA CASSLTGTENTEAFF TGTGCCAGCAGCTTGACCGGGACAGAGAACACTGAAGCTTTCTTT
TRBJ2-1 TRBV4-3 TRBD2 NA CASSPSRTSGEYNEQFF TGCGCCAGCAGCCCATCCCGGACTAGCGGGGAATACAATGAGCAGTTCTTC
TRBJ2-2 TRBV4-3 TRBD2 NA CASSQASGTGELFF TGCGCCAGCAGCCAAGCTAGCGGCACCGGGGAGCTGTTTTTT
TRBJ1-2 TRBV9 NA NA CASSGNRERSYGYTF TGTGCCAGCAGCGGAAACAGGGAGAGGAGCTATGGCTACACCTTC
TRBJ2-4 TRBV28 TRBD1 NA CASSFIGGRGAKNIQYF TGTGCCAGCAGTTTCATTGGGGGCAGGGGGGCCAAAAACATTCAGTACTTC
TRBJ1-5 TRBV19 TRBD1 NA CASSVDRGRLSGNQPQHF TGTGCCAGTAGTGTTGACAGGGGGAGGCTTTCTGGCAATCAGCCCCAGCATTTT
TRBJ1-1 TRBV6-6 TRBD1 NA CASSYEGQGMNTEAFF TGTGCCAGCAGTTACGAAGGACAGGGGATGAACACTGAAGCTTTCTTT
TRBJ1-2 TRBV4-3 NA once CASSQEAGYGYTF TGCGCCAGCAGCCAAGAGGCGGGCTATGGCTACACCTTC
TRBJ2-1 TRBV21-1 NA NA CASSKKPGEGGNEQFF TGTGCCAGCAGCAAAAAACCAGGGGAAGGGGGCAATGAGCAGTTCTTC
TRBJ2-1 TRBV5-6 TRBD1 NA CASSYTGAAYNEQFF TGTGCCAGCAGCTATACAGGGGCGGCCTACAATGAGCAGTTCTTC
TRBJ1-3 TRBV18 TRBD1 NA CASSPRDRVDGNTIYF TGTGCCAGCTCACCTCGGGACAGGGTCGATGGAAACACCATATATTTT
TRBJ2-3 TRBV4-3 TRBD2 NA CASSQGGRADTQYF TGCGCCAGCAGCCAGGGCGGGAGGGCCGATACGCAGTATTTT
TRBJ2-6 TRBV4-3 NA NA CASSQNRVLNVLTF TGCGCCAGCAGCCAAAACAGGGTACTGAACGTCCTGACTTTC
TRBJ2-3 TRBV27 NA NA CASSRSLSTDTQYF TGTGCCAGCAGCAGGTCGCTCAGCACAGATACGCAGTATTTT
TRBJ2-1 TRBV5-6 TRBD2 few CASSFGPSGEQFF TGTGCCAGCAGCTTCGGGCCTAGCGGTGAGCAGTTCTTC
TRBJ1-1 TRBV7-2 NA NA CASNSQEETEAFF TGTGCCAGCAACTCTCAAGAGGAGACTGAAGCTTTCTTT
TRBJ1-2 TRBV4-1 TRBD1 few CASSQEGTGDYYGYTF TGCGCCAGCAGCCAAGAGGGGACAGGCGATTACTATGGCTACACCTTC
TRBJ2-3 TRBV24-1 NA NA CATSTADTQYF TGTGCCACCAGTACGGCAGATACGCAGTATTTT
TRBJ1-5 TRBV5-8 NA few CASSLEPQGPGGNQPQHF TGTGCCAGCAGCTTGGAGCCACAGGGACCAGGGGGCAATCAGCCCCAGCATTTT
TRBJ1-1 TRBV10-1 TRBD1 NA CASSAGTDTEAFF TGCGCCAGCAGTGCCGGGACAGACACTGAAGCTTTCTTT
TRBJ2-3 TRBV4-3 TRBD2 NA CASSPGGGADTQYF TGCGCCAGCAGCCCAGGCGGGGGGGCAGATACGCAGTATTTT
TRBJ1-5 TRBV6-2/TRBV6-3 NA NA CASSYSYQPQHF TGTGCCAGCAGTTACTCCTACCAGCCCCAGCATTTT
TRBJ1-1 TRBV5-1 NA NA CASSLSTVNTEAFF TGCGCCAGCAGCTTGTCCACGGTGAACACTGAAGCTTTCTTT
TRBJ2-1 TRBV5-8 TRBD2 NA CASSSHRLAGGVEQFF TGTGCCAGCAGTTCGCACCGACTAGCGGGAGGAGTTGAGCAGTTCTTC
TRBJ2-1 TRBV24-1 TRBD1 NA CATSDPDRGSNEQFF TGTGCCACCAGTGATCCGGACAGGGGGAGCAATGAGCAGTTCTTC
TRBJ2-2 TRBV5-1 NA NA CASSSRTGGAGELFF TGCGCCAGCAGCTCAAGGACAGGAGGGGCCGGGGAGCTGTTTTTT
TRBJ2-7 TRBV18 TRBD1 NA CASSPAGTGRHEQCF TGTGCCAGCTCACCCGCCGGGACAGGGAGACACGAGCAGTGCTTC
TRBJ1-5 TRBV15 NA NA CATSRARGGASNQPQHF TGTGCCACCAGCAGAGCCCGGGGAGGGGCTAGCAATCAGCCCCAGCATTTT